The clone carrying this T cell receptor (beta chain) was picked up many times. What it binds is not known. TCR cDNA molecules each carried a unique molecular identifier. TCRdb redid the calling of the 5' RACE reads with MiXCR, one entry per CDR3 protein. The sample holds 12,000 or so distinct CDR3 sequences, about 15% seen once. This entry comes from a study of spatial heterogeneity in lung cancer. Study information: The library had UMIs, and each TCR and UMI pair averaged more than ten raw reads.

Points from the study as a whole: In tumors, expanded intratumoral alpha and beta TCR counts tracked mutation counts.

V lost 1 base, J lost 2 bases, and 11 bases lay in between. Germline V gene lookup returns CDR1 MGHRA and CDR2 YSYEKL. The CDR3 spans 15 residues. The time point is: sample taken at primary tumor resection. The chain uses TRBV4-1 and TRBJ2-5; possibly TRBD1 for D (6 bases). This sample comprised lung tumor tissue, obtained at surgery. The TCR originated in a male donor with early-stage non-small cell lung cancer. This CDR3 is CASSQGGQSQETQYF. CDR3 bases: TGCGCCAGCAGCCAAGGAGGACAGAGTCAAGAGACCCAGTACTTC.